These 18 T cell receptor beta chains were all obtained from the same sample, sequenced in a study of T cells in women clearing cervical HPV infection. Generated by immunoSEQ multiplex PCR, the TCRdb table keeps only in-frame clones and is missing some. Listed are tens of thousands of clones; about 4.5% falls within the top ten. The sequencing sample was made of blood buffy coat. Receptors originate from a woman between 18 and 70 years old with a cervical HPV16 infection that either progressed to CIN3+ or cleared (not recorded which).

About this clone: With the read ending 3 residues before the CDR3 end, the germline J gene is used to fill in that end. This chain joins TRBV5-1 and TRBJ2-7; 8 positions agree with TRBD1. After removal of 4 bases from V and 6 bases from J, the junction contained 6 bases not matched to a gene. The CDR3 covers 13 residues. Germline V lookup: CDR1 SGHRS, CDR2 YFSETQ. The sequenced CDR3 bases are TGCGCCAGCAGCGACAGGGGTGGAAGCGAG. It is translated as CASSDRGGSE. The complete CDR3 reads CASSDRGGSEQYF.

On this clone itself: Sequencing ends 3 residues short of the CDR3 end; the germline J gene provides the rest. The rearrangement joins TRBV7-2 to TRBJ2-1; TRBD2 aligns across 10 bases. This CDR3 is 14 amino acids long. The V gene's germline CDR1 is SGHTA and CDR2 FQGNSA. The trim removed 4 bases at V and 6 bases at J, leaving 3 bases unmatched. The CDR3: CASSSGLAINEQFF. Incomplete CDR3 DNA: TGTGCCAGCAGCTCGGGACTAGCGATCAATGAG.

A remark on this clone: With the read ending 3 residues before the CDR3 end, the germline J gene is used to fill in that end. The chain has TRBV6-4 and TRBJ1-4; D perhaps matches TRBD1 (6 bases). Trimming took 4 bases from V and 10 from J, leaving 19 bases between them. The CDR3 is 15 amino acids. Germline loops: CDR1 MRHNA, CDR2 SNTAGT. The sequenced part of the CDR3 DNA is TGTGCCAGCAGTGGCACTCCAGGGGTAAACGGAAAA. It yields the protein CASSGTPGVNGK. The entire CDR3 protein is CASSGTPGVNGKLFF.

Remarks on this clone: The CDR3 end falls 3 residues outside the read, so it is completed with the germline J gene. The chain links TRBV5-1 to TRBJ2-7; perhaps TRBD2 as D (8 bases). Germline CDR1 SGHRS, CDR2 YFSETQ. Trimming left V 1 base short and J 2 bases short, with 22 bases between. The CDR3 has 18 residues. The CDR3 bases that were read are TGCGCCAGCAGCTTGCTCCCCCGGGGACAGCGGGGGACCTACGAG. Its protein is CASSLLPRGQRGTYE. The whole CDR3 protein is CASSLLPRGQRGTYEQYF.

About this clone itself: The CDR3 extends 3 residues past the end of the read, so its final part is completed from the germline J gene. The J gene is TRBJ1-2, the V gene TRBV7-3; tentatively, D is TRBD1 (5 bases). Germline V CDR1 and CDR2: SGHTA, FQGTGA. There are 14 residues in the CDR3. Partial CDR3 DNA: TGTGCCAGCAGCTTAACTGGGGACTCAGATACC. This codes for CASSLTGDSDT. The CDR3 as a whole reads CASSLTGDSDTYTF.

As concerns this clone: The CDR3 extends 3 residues past the end of the read, so its final part is completed from the germline J gene. This chain uses TRBV25-1 with TRBJ1-4; D is possibly TRBD1 (5 bases). This CDR3 spans 13 amino acids. V lost 5 bases to trimming and J lost 8 bases, with 12 bases between them. Per the germline V gene, CDR1 is MGHDK and CDR2 is SYGVNS. The CDR3 reads CASSYGAREKLFF. Partial CDR3 DNA: TGTGCCAGCAGTTATGGGGCACGGGAAAAA.

As to this clone: The sequenced fragment ends 3 residues before the CDR3 boundary, so the rest is inferred from the germline J gene. V is TRBV11-2 and J is TRBJ2-7, with a possible D match to TRBD1 (5 bases). Germline loops: CDR1 SGHAT, CDR2 FQNNGV. The length of the CDR3 is 14 residues. The germline V and J ends were trimmed by 2 bases and 5 bases, with 13 bases remaining between them. The CDR3 region is CASSLRGARDEQYF. The covered CDR3 bases are TGTGCCAGCAGCTTAAGGGGTGCCCGAGACGAG.

Concerning this clone itself: From the germline J gene comes the end of the CDR3, since the read stops 3 residues before it. This chain links TRBV29-1 with TRBJ1-2; 11 bases fit TRBD1. Germline V gene data show CDR1 as SQVTM and CDR2 as ANQGSEA. The V gene end was trimmed by 4 bases and the J gene end by 5 bases; junction bases not matched to a gene: 6. This CDR3 spans 14 amino acids. This CDR3 reads CSVARGTGGYGYTF. CDR3 DNA (partial): TGCAGCGTTGCCCGCGGGACAGGGGGTTATGGC.

Comments on this clone: The read falls 3 residues short of the CDR3 end, and the missing part is taken from the germline J gene. The chain has TRBV30 and TRBJ1-2; maybe TRBD1 (5 bases). Germline assignment: CDR1 GTSNPN and CDR2 SVGIG (reference sequence). Trimming left V 3 bases short and J 1 base short, with 15 bases between. The CDR3 is 15 residues long. The covered CDR3 bases are TGTGCCTGGAGCCGAGGGGCAGGAGGTAACTATGGC. This codes for CAWSRGAGGNYG. The whole CDR3 reads CAWSRGAGGNYGYTF.

Comment on this clone: With the read ending 3 residues before the CDR3 end, the germline J gene is used to fill in that end. V and J are TRBV30 and TRBJ2-4, with D possibly matching TRBD1 (6 bases). CDR1 and CDR2 (germline): GTSNPN, SVGIG (reference sequence). This CDR3 region has 11 residues. The chain's CDR3 is CAWRDTEGQYF. The sequenced part of the CDR3 DNA is TGTGCCTGGCGGGACACCGAGGGT. The complete variable domain, with remaining parts taken from reference TRBV30 and TRBJ2-4, reads SQTIHQWPATLVQPVGSPLSLECTVEGTSNPNLYWYRQAAGRGLQLLFYSVGIGQISSEVPQNLSASRPQDRQFILSSKKLLLSDSGFYLCAWRDTEGQYFGAGTRLSVL.

To note about this clone: The read is 3 residues too short to cover the CDR3 end, so that end is filled in from the germline J gene. The J gene is TRBJ1-6, the V gene TRBV7-8; 7 nucleotides align to TRBD1. CDR1 and CDR2 (germline): SGHVS, FQNEAQ. The CDR3 length is 15 residues. Unmatched junction bases numbered 8, after V lost 5 bases and J lost 7 bases. The CDR3 loop is CASSQYRGWNSPLHF. The part of the CDR3 DNA that was read is TGTGCCAGCAGCCAATACAGGGGTTGGAATTCACCC.

Remarks on this clone: The sequence runs out 3 residues before the end of the CDR3; the remainder is reconstructed from the germline J gene. The J gene is TRBJ1-2, the V gene TRBV19, with D maybe TRBD1 (6 bases). Trimming shortened V by 4 bases and J by 6 bases, and 9 bases separated the two germline ends. CDR3 length: 12 amino acids. Per the germline V gene, CDR1 is LNHDA and CDR2 is SQIVND (reference sequence). The CDR3 loop reads CASSTYRDGYTF. The sequenced part of the CDR3 DNA is TGTGCCAGTAGTACCTACAGGGATGGC.

Worth noting for this clone: The CDR3 end is not reached by the read, which stops 3 residues before it; the germline J gene fills it in. The chain uses TRBV5-6 and TRBJ2-3, with 11 positions matching TRBD2. CDR1 SGHDT and CDR2 YYEEEE come from the germline V gene. The V gene end was trimmed by 2 bases and the J gene end by 6 bases; junction bases not matched to a gene: 5. The CDR3 consists of 15 residues. The CDR3 is CASSFSGRAKDTQYF. CDR3 DNA (partial): TGTGCCAGCAGCTTTAGCGGGAGGGCCAAGGATACG.

As concerns this clone: The sequence runs out 3 residues before the end of the CDR3; the remainder is reconstructed from the germline J gene. The V call is TRBV9, the J call TRBJ1-1; 7 bases line up with TRBD1. V was clipped by 5 bases and J by 1 base; unmatched bases: 5. Germline V gene lookup returns CDR1 SGDLS and CDR2 YYNGEE. This CDR3 is 14 amino acids long. CDR3 amino acids: CASSGGTANTEAFF. CDR3 bases read: TGTGCCAGCAGTGGCGGGACAGCGAACACTGAA.

Notes on this clone: The CDR3 goes on 3 residues after the read ends, and that part is filled in from the germline J gene. The genes are TRBV5-1 and TRBJ2-3, with D maybe TRBD1 (6 bases). The CDR3 loop spans 14 amino acids. CDR1 and CDR2 (germline): SGHRS, YFSETQ. The DNA read from the CDR3 is TGCGCCAGCAGCTTGGTAGGGGGAGACCAGCCG. Translated, it gives CASSLVGGDQP. The whole CDR3 sequence reads CASSLVGGDQPQYF.

Notes on this clone: The read is 3 residues too short to cover the CDR3 end, so that end is filled in from the germline J gene. The rearrangement links TRBV20-1 to TRBJ1-2; 8 bases agree with TRBD1. After removal of 0 bases from V and 2 bases from J, the junction contained 11 bases not matched to a gene. Germline values: CDR1 DFQATT, CDR2 SNEGSKA (reference sequence). CDR3 size: 17 residues. CDR3 in amino acids: CSARDGRDRPLNYGYTF. The sequenced part of the CDR3 DNA is TGCAGTGCTAGAGATGGTAGGGACAGGCCCCTGAACTATGGC.

As for this clone: The read comes to an end 3 residues before the CDR3 does, leaving the germline J gene to fill in the end. The rearrangement links TRBV20-1 to TRBJ1-4, with D possibly matching TRBD1 (5 bases). This CDR3 has 11 residues. Germline CDR1 reads DFQATT; CDR2 reads SNEGSKA (reference sequence). This CDR3 reads CSAYGANVLFF. Incomplete CDR3 DNA: TGCAGTGCCTATGGGGCCAACGTA.

Details on this clone: The DNA ends 3 residues before the CDR3 does, and the rest of the CDR3 is filled in from the germline J gene. The chain is built from TRBV5-4 and TRBJ1-2, with TRBD1 as a possible D gene (5 bases). This CDR3 comprises 15 residues. CDR1 is SGHNT, CDR2 YYREEE, per germline (reference sequence). V lost 4 bases to trimming and J lost 5 bases, with 18 bases between them. This chain's CDR3 is CASSGTGSSGYGYTF. The sequenced CDR3 bases are TGTGCCAGCAGCGGTACAGGCTCAAGTGGGTATGGC.